A single T cell receptor beta chain is shown here with its context. Its antigen is currently not known. The record has no base qualities; no much larger clone is one base away. This specimen belongs to a study of T cell changes during pregnancy in multiple sclerosis (dated by TCRdb to about 2019). Regarding the complete study: Changes in the T cell repertoire over the course of pregnancy were examined in this study in women with multiple sclerosis.

The library was prepared using the immunoSEQ multiplex PCR assay. This immuneACCESS table, as held by TCRdb, lists in-frame sequences with V and J called but not all clones. Of the missing ones, under half trace to an unresolved V gene in checked studies; the others have no known cause. A total of approximately 94,000 clones appear in this sample, around 92% of them only once. Less than 2% of the sample comes from the top ten. The CDR3 measures 14 amino acids from cysteine to phenylalanine. The CDR3 DNA has 42 bases and is translated from base 1. The germline V gene gives CDR1 as MNHEY and CDR2 as SVGAGI. The junction shows trimming of 8 bases on V and 0 bases on J, plus 13 bases between the germline ends.

This receptor was obtained from a female donor with multiple sclerosis, enrolled in a pregnancy study. The material was peripheral blood, obtained after pregnancy. This receptor chain uses TRBV6-5 and TRBJ1-1; no D gene is confidently identified. The CDR3 reads CASRTAYLNTEAFF. The nucleotide sequence reads TGTGCCAGCCGAACTGCGTACTTGAACACTGAAGCTTTCTTT.